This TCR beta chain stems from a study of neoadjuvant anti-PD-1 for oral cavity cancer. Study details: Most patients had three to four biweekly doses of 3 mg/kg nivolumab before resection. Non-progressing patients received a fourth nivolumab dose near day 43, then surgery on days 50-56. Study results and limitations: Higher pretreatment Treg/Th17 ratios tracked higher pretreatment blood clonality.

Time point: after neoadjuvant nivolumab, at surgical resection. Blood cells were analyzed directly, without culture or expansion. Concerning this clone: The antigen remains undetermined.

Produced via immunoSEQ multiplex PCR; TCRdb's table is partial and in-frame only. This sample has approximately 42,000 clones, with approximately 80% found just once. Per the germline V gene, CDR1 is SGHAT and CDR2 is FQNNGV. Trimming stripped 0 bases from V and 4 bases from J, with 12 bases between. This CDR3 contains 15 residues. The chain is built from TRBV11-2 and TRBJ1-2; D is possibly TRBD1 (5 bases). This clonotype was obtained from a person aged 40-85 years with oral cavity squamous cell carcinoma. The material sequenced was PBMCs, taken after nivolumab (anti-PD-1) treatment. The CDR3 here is CASSLDMAGFYGYTF. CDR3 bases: TGTGCCAGCAGCTTAGATATGGCAGGGTTCTATGGCTACACCTTC. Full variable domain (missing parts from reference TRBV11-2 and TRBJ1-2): EAGVAQSPRYKIIEKRQSVAFWCNPISGHATLYWYQQILGQGPKLLIQFQNNGVVDDSQLPKDRFSAERLKGVDSTLKIQPAKLEDSAVYLCASSLDMAGFYGYTFGSGTRLTVV.